This is a list of T cell receptor beta chains from one sample in a study of blood T cell repertoires in COVID-19. Profiled with immunoSEQ multiplex PCR; TCRdb holds only in-frame clones, not every one. The table records over 55,000 clones, roughly 85% of them present only once. Material for sequencing was peripheral blood. These receptor sequences come from a man aged 50-60 years with acute or convalescent COVID-19. CDR3s include the opening cysteine and the closing phenylalanine or tryptophan. D genes are given only for firm matches. Part of the rows lack a size; the others show once, few, many or a class for expanded clones.

>NA|TRBJ2-1|once|TRBV6-5
TGTGCCAGCACCTTAACAGCTTACAATGAGCAGTTCTTC
CASTLTAYNEQFF
>TRBD1|TRBJ1-1|NA|TRBV15
TGTGCCACCAGCAGAGCCGGGGGACAGGGCAACACTGAAGCTTTCTTT
CATSRAGGQGNTEAFF
>NA|TRBJ1-1|NA|TRBV18
TGTGCCAGCTCACAGGGGAAATGGACTGAAGCTTTCTTT
CASSQGKWTEAFF
>TRBD1|TRBJ1-5|NA|TRBV7-8
TGTGCCAGCAGCTTAGCAAATCGACAGGGGGAACAGCCCCAGCATTTT
CASSLANRQGEQPQHF
>TRBD1|TRBJ1-1|few|TRBV6-5
TGTGCCAGCAGCGGCGACAGGGGGCTAACTGAAGCTTTCTTT
CASSGDRGLTEAFF
>NA|TRBJ2-1|NA|TRBV14
TGTGCCAGCAGCCAAGTTCTCGGTGAGCAGTTCTTC
CASSQVLGEQFF
>TRBD1|TRBJ2-1|NA|TRBV11-2
TGTGCCAGCAGAAGCCCGGACAGGGTCTCCGGCAATGAGCAGTTCTTC
CASRSPDRVSGNEQFF
>NA|TRBJ2-2|NA|TRBV5-1
TGCGCCAGCAGCTTGGCTCAGGACACCGGGGAGCTGTTTTTT
CASSLAQDTGELFF
>TRBD1|TRBJ1-2|NA|TRBV27
TGTGCCAGCAGTTGGGACAGGGGCGGTGGCTACACCTTC
CASSWDRGGGYTF
>TRBD1|TRBJ1-2|NA|TRBV2
TGTGCCAGCGCGGGACAGCGGGGGGACTATGGCTACACCTTC
CASAGQRGDYGYTF
>TRBD2|TRBJ2-2|NA|TRBV6-5
TGTGCCAGCAAAGTGAGCGGGGTGAACACCGGGGAGCTGTTTTTT
CASKVSGVNTGELFF
>NA|TRBJ1-1|few|TRBV15
TGTGCCACCAGCAGTGTCCGGGGGGACACTGAAGCTTTCTTT
CATSSVRGDTEAFF
>NA|TRBJ2-6|few|TRBV11-2
TGTGCCAGCACCCAGACGGGGTCTGGGGCCAACGTCCTGACTTTC
CASTQTGSGANVLTF
>NA|TRBJ1-1|few|TRBV19
TGTGCCAGTAGTATTGGGGAGGTGAACACTGAAGCTTTCTTT
CASSIGEVNTEAFF
>TRBD2|TRBJ2-7|NA|TRBV10-2
TGCGCCAGCAGCCTTAAGACTAGCGGGGTAACCTACGAGCAGTACTTC
CASSLKTSGVTYEQYF
>NA|TRBJ1-2|NA|TRBV4-1
TGCGCCAGCAGCCAAGTTAGCCCAATCTATGGCTACACCTTC
CASSQVSPIYGYTF
>NA|TRBJ2-1|NA|TRBV4-1
TGCGCCAGCAGCCAAAGGGGCAGCAAGCAGTACAATGAGCAGTTCTTC
CASSQRGSKQYNEQFF
>TRBD1|TRBJ1-2|NA|TRBV30
TGTGCCTGGAGTGTTTCTCACGGACAGGGGCCTGGCTACACCTTC
CAWSVSHGQGPGYTF
>TRBD2|TRBJ2-2|NA|TRBV4-2
TGTGCCAGCAGCCCGGGACTAGCGGGGGTTGGCGCCGGGGAGCTGTTTTTT
CASSPGLAGVGAGELFF
>TRBD2|TRBJ2-3|NA|TRBV20-1
TGCAGTGCTAGTTTTCTAGCGGGGGGGCCAGATACGCAGTATTTT
CSASFLAGGPDTQYF
>TRBD2|TRBJ2-1|NA|TRBV7-8
TGTGCCAGCAGCTGGGGACTAGCGGGGGGATCCTCCTACAATGAGCAGTTCTTC
CASSWGLAGGSSYNEQFF
>NA|TRBJ1-2|NA|TRBV5-6
TGTGCCAGCAGCTTGGTTGGGGAGGCTAACTATGGCTACACCTTC
CASSLVGEANYGYTF
>TRBD2|TRBJ2-7|NA|TRBV11-3
TGTGCCAGCAGCAAGACCGGGACTAGTCCGTTATACTTC
CASSKTGTSPLYF
>TRBD1|TRBJ2-3|few|TRBV12-5
TGTGCTAGTGGTTTTGCAGGGGGCGGCGATGCCACAGATACGCAGTATTTT
CASGFAGGGDATDTQYF
>TRBD1|TRBJ2-2|few|TRBV18
TGTGCCAGCTCACCAACCGGGACAGGGCCCGGGGAGCTGTTTTTT
CASSPTGTGPGELFF
>TRBD1|TRBJ1-3|NA|TRBV10-3
TGTGCCATCAGGGCGACAGGGTCTGGAAACACCATATATTTT
CAIRATGSGNTIYF
>NA|TRBJ1-1|NA|TRBV7-6
TGTGCCAGCAGCCAACTGGAGCCCGACAGACGGAGGGGGAACACTGAAGCTTTCTTT
CASSQLEPDRRRGNTEAFF
>NA|TRBJ1-2|NA|TRBV24-1
TGTGCCACCAGTGAAGGGGGTCTTGGCTACACCTTC
CATSEGGLGYTF
>TRBD1|TRBJ1-1|once|TRBV5-6
TGTGCCAGCAGCTTTCAAGGGACAGTAGTTACTGAAGCTTTCTTT
CASSFQGTVVTEAFF
>TRBD1|TRBJ1-1|NA|TRBV5-6
TGTGCCAGCAGGCCAACAGGGGGCACTGAAGCTTTCTTT
CASRPTGGTEAFF
>TRBD1|TRBJ2-2|NA|TRBV27
TGTGCCAGCAGTTCTGCGGCAGGGGGCTTGACCGGGGAGCTGTTTTTT
CASSSAAGGLTGELFF